Shown below are 6 T cell receptor beta chains from a single sample sequenced in a study of T cell responses to AZD1222 COVID-19 vaccine. Only in-frame clones appear in the TCRdb table, and some are missing; sequencing was by immunoSEQ multiplex PCR. The sample shows more than 100,000 clones, about nine tenths of them seen only once. The source material was peripheral blood, sampled on day 0 of AZD1222 vaccination. All receptors derive from an adult in good health.

This clone has a single count. V gene TRBV19 combines with J gene TRBJ2-4; D could derive from TRBD1 or TRBD2 (5 bases each). With 6 bases removed from V and 3 bases from J, the gap between germline ends came to 15 bases. Germline V lookup: CDR1 LNHDA, CDR2 SQIVND (reference sequence). The CDR3 runs to 15 residues. The DNA for the CDR3 is TGTGCCAGTAGCACGCCCGGGGCCATCAAAAACATTCAGTACTTC. Amino acid sequence: CASSTPGAIKNIQYF.

Concerning this clone: The same CDR3 also results from other DNA sequences found in this sample. The rearrangement joins TRBV6-5 to TRBJ1-2, with D possibly being TRBD1 (5 bases). Germline CDR1 reads MNHEY; CDR2 reads SVGAGI. The CDR3 is 14 residues long. The germline V and J ends were trimmed by 5 bases and 2 bases, with 12 bases remaining between them. CDR3: CASSPDSWNYGYTF. Here the CDR3 DNA reads TGTGCCAGCAGTCCAGACAGCTGGAACTATGGCTACACCTTC.

The rearrangement links TRBV6-5 to TRBJ1-1; D is undetermined. Germline values: CDR1 MNHEY, CDR2 SVGAGI. Trimming shortened V by 6 bases and J by 5 bases, and 4 bases separated the two germline ends. CDR3 length: 10 residues. The CDR3 nucleotides read TGTGCCAGCAGAGTTACTGAAGCTTTCTTT. Its protein product is CASRVTEAFF.

CDR3 region: CASSYSAAFSGNTIYF. The CDR3 DNA reads TGTGCCAGCAGTTACTCGGCGGCTTTCTCTGGAAACACCATATATTTT. V usage is TRBV6-5 and J usage is TRBJ1-3; no firm D call. CDR3 length: 16 residues. Germline CDR1 MNHEY, CDR2 SVGAGI. Trimming left V 0 bases short and J 0 bases short, with 9 bases between.

The V and J genes are TRBV7-2 and TRBJ1-6, with 9 nucleotides matching TRBD1. Trimming cost V 6 bases and J 9 bases; bases outside gene matches: 6. Germline V CDR1 and CDR2: SGHTA, FQGNSA. This CDR3 region has 14 residues. The CDR3 reads CASRSLQGASPLHF. The CDR3 DNA sequence: TGTGCCAGCAGGAGTCTACAGGGGGCTTCACCCCTCCACTTT.

The genes are TRBV7-2 and TRBJ2-2, with TRBD2 as a possible D gene (5 bases). CDR3 length equals 17 residues. The V gene lost 1 base and the J gene lost 6 bases, with 18 bases spanning the gap. Germline CDR1 is SGHTA and CDR2 is FQGNSA. CDR3 sequence reads: CASSLDRRYPGSGELFF. The CDR3 bases are TGTGCCAGCAGCTTAGATAGGCGCTATCCGGGGTCCGGGGAGCTGTTTTTT.